Below are 6 T cell receptor beta chains sequenced from a single sample in a study of blood T cell repertoires in COVID-19. The repertoire was sequenced with immunoSEQ multiplex PCR; TCRdb's copy has only in-frame clones and lacks some. Of roughly 180,000 clones in the sample, roughly 88% were seen once. Sequenced: PBMCs or T cells enriched from blood (not recorded which). The receptors were sampled from a woman aged 25 to 39 who had recovered from COVID-19.

This clone appeared a single time. The chain couples TRBV7-9 to TRBJ2-1, with a possible D match to TRBD1 (6 bases). Deletions cut 2 bases from V and 7 bases from J, with 12 bases between. Germline CDR1 reads SEHNR; CDR2 reads FQNEAQ (reference sequence). The CDR3 length is 14 residues. CDR3 coding DNA: TGTGCCAGCAGCTTACAGGGGAGCCTGAATGAGCAGTTCTTC. This encodes CASSLQGSLNEQFF.

The chain is built from TRBV5-1 and TRBJ2-2; 7 nucleotides agree with TRBD1. CDR1 is SGHRS, CDR2 YFSETQ, per germline. The CDR3 is made up of 16 amino acids. The V segment lost 0 bases and the J segment 4 bases; nucleotides outside the gene matches: 6. The CDR3 region has the DNA TGCGCCAGCAGCTTGGGGACAGGTAGATCCACCGGGGAGCTGTTTTTT. Translating it yields CASSLGTGRSTGELFF.

The chain uses TRBV5-4 and TRBJ2-7; TRBD2 might be the D (7 bases). CDR1 and CDR2 (germline): SGHNT, YYREEE (reference sequence). The germline V and J ends were trimmed by 4 bases and 4 bases, with 21 bases remaining between them. CDR3 length: 16 amino acids. The CDR3 here is CASSPEGGGWGYEQYF. The DNA for the CDR3 is TGTGCCAGCAGCCCGGAGGGGGGGGGCTGGGGTTACGAGCAGTACTTC.

The chain combines TRBV5-6 with TRBJ2-5; 8 bases map to TRBD1. Per germline, CDR1 SGHDT and CDR2 YYEEEE. The CDR3 consists of 14 residues. With V trimmed by 4 bases and J by 2 bases, 4 bases remained unmatched. The CDR3 region has the DNA TGTGCCAGCAGCCCCCGGGACAGGCAAGAGACCCAGTACTTC. It encodes CASSPRDRQETQYF.

This sequence joins TRBV5-1 and TRBJ2-5; the match to TRBD2 covers 7 bases. V lost 5 bases and J lost 4; bases outside the gene matches: 14. CDR1 is SGHRS and CDR2 is YFSETQ in the germline V gene. CDR3 length: 16 residues. The DNA for the CDR3 is TGCGCCAGCAGGGGCGGGACGGCCCGCGGGGGAGAGACCCAGTACTTC. It translates to CASRGGTARGGETQYF.

This sequence joins TRBV2 and TRBJ2-3; 12 bases align to TRBD2. Germline V gene sequence: CDR1 SNHLY, CDR2 FYNNEI. The CDR3 consists of 19 residues. V was pared by 10 bases and J by 1 base, with 18 bases of the junction left unmatched. CDR3 sequence (DNA): TGTGCCACCAGGATGATGTCGACTAGCGGGAGCCCCGGCACAGATACGCAGTATTTT. Amino acids: CATRMMSTSGSPGTDTQYF.